This T cell receptor beta chain was identified during a study of T cell repertoires in cytomegalovirus infection (dated by TCRdb to between 2018 and 2020). At the level of the whole study: Peptide stimulations targeted recently identified HLA-C-restricted CMV epitopes, whose presentation resists viral immunomodulation, together with well-studied HLA-B-restricted epitopes. The HLA type of each donor mattered for the analysis, because public TCR beta signatures pointed to carriage of CMV infection along with the matching HLA type.

General conclusions and limits of the study: In both this cohort and an independent cohort of 300 to 450 donors, the cumulative frequency of public TCR beta family members distinguished carriers of CMV infection plus the relevant HLA type. The ex vivo response was dominated by HLA-C-restricted CMV-specific TCR beta clonotypes, which also provided the single most frequent clonotype in two of eight donors.

Deletion took 6 bases off V and 9 bases off J, with a span of 15 bases between the germline ends. The CDR3 covers 14 residues, taking in both the cysteine and the phenylalanine. Just the 42-base CDR3 DNA is kept, in frame starting at base 1. CDR1 and CDR2 (MDHEN, SYDVKM) derive from the germline V gene. Sequenced on an Illumina HiSeq 1500. The raw public data were reprocessed by TCRdb itself: fastp quality trimming at Q25, MiXCR clonotype calling, in-frame beta chains only. A single entry per CDR3 protein holds the most common genes and DNA from its merged rows. The sample has approximately 910,000 distinct CDR3 sequences on record, around 30% of them singletons. The top ten constitute roughly an eighth of the sample. The treatment or condition label on this specimen signifies: in vitro stimulation with specific CMV peptide epitopes to enrich CMV-specific T cells. Only a few counts were recorded for this clonotype. What antigen it recognizes has not been identified. Nothing much larger sits one base from this clone, and base qualities are not available.

The clonotype comes from a human donor in good health (CMV status not recorded). Some clones in this sample may be carry-over from other donors' samples. Here the sequenced sample was cultured CD8+ T cells from PBMCs, taken from culture after CMV antigen stimulation. The chain is assembled from TRBV28 and TRBJ1-6; TRBD1 is possibly the D segment (6 matching bases). The nucleotide sequence reads as follows: TGTGCCAGCAGCTTTCAGGGGCCTGGTTCACCCCTCCACTTT. Translated, it reads CASSFQGPGSPLHF. Beyond the CDR3, the reference TRBV28 and TRBJ1-6 genes provide the residues; the full variable domain reads: DVKVTQSSRYLVKRTGEKVFLECVQDMDHENMFWYRQDPGLGLRLIYFSYDVKMKEKGDIPEGYSVSREKKERFSLILESASTNQTSMYLCASSFQGPGSPLHFGNGTRLTVT.